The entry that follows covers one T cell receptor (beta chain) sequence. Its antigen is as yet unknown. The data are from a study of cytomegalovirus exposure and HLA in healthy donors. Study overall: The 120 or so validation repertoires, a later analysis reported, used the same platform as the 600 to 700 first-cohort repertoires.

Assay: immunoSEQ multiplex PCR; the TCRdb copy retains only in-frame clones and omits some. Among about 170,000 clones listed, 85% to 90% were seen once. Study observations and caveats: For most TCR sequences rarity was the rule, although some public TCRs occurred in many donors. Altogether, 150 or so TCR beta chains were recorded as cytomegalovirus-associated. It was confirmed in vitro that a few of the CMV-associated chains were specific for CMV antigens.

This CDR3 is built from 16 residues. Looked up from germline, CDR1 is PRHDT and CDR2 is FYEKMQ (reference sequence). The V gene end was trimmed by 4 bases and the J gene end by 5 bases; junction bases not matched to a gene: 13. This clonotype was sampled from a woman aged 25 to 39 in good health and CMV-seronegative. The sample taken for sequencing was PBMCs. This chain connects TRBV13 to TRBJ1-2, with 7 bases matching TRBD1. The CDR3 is CASSSGPGQGVYGYTF. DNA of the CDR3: TGTGCCAGCAGCTCGGGCCCAGGGCAGGGGGTTTATGGCTACACCTTC.